This T cell receptor beta chain was captured in a study of CD8 T cells in Susac syndrome. Sequencing of TCR beta was carried out in blood CD8+ and CD4+ T cells. Reverse transcription of about 0.5 to 1 ug RNA was carried out with random hexamers. immunoSEQ multiplex PCR amplified TCR beta CDR3 across 54 Vbeta, 13 Jbeta. Each CDR3 protein gets one entry after TCRdb re-called the immunoSEQ multiplex PCR reads with MiXCR. This table holds approximately 140,000 distinct CDR3 sequences, 75% to 90% found once. There are a few counts of this clonotype. Germline CDR1 LNHDA, CDR2 SQIVND (reference sequence). This CDR3 has 13 residues. Trimming removed 9 bases at V and 0 bases at J, with 11 bases between.

Sequencing used CD8+ T cells from PBMCs. The clonotype comes from a human donor with multiple sclerosis. The chain uses TRBV19 and TRBJ1-2; D not resolved. The CDR3 nucleotides read TGTGCCAGCCGCGGGGTGGCTAACTATGGCTACACCTTC. It encodes CASRGVANYGYTF.